Presented here are 20 T cell receptor beta chains from one specimen sequenced in a study of T-cell memory formation after mild COVID-19. TCRdb re-analysed the 5' RACE reads in MiXCR, keeping a single row per CDR3 protein. The sample has about 280,000 distinct CDR3 sequences; roughly 8.2% are singletons. The source material was PBMCs or a T cell subset sorted from them (not recorded which). These receptors were obtained from a man younger than 30 who had mild COVID-19 (a few samples of this study predate the infection). Cell type and time point are not known.

This clonotype was seen a handful of times. The chain links TRBV4-2 to TRBJ1-1; the D gene is possibly TRBD1 (6 bases). The V end lost 0 bases, the J end lost 11 bases, and 13 bases lay between the germline ends. CDR1 is LGHNA and CDR2 is YNFKEQ in the germline V gene. CDR3 length equals 13 residues. CDR3 nucleotide sequence: TGTGCCAGCAGCCAAGAATGGGGGGCTGGGGCTTTCTTT. Translated, it gives CASSQEWGAGAFF.

The genes are TRBV10-3 and TRBJ1-4; 9 bases are a match to TRBD1. Germline loops: CDR1 ENHRY, CDR2 SYGVKD. The CDR3 contains 15 residues. The ends lost 2 bases at V and 8 bases at J; junction bases unmatched: 6. The CDR3 bases are TGTGCCATCAGTGAGCCGACAGGGGGTAGAGAAAAACTGTTTTTT. Protein sequence: CAISEPTGGREKLFF.

V and J are TRBV29-1 and TRBJ2-7; D not certain. Germline V gene lookup returns CDR1 SQVTM and CDR2 ANQGSEA. The CDR3 covers 9 residues. V gave up 3 bases and J gave up 7 bases, with 4 bases separating them. The CDR3 sequence is CSVDGEQYV. CDR3 coding DNA: TGCAGCGTTGATGGGGAGCAGTACGTC.

This chain links TRBV15 with TRBJ1-2; D may be TRBD1 (5 bases). Trimming removed 3 bases from V and 8 bases from J, with 16 bases in between. The germline V gene encodes CDR1 LNHNV and CDR2 YYDKDF (reference sequence). This CDR3 is built from 14 residues. CDR3 sequence reads: CATSSRDPRRGYTF. The CDR3 region has the DNA TGTGCCACCAGCAGCCGGGACCCCCGGCGGGGCTACACCTTC.

The chain links TRBV5-1 to TRBJ2-5; 11 bases match TRBD1. Unmatched junction bases numbered 4, after V lost 0 bases and J lost 3 bases. The germline CDR1 and CDR2 sequences are SGHRS and YFSETQ. This CDR3 is built from 16 residues. The CDR3: CASSLGRTGGEETQYF. CDR3 bases: TGCGCCAGCAGCTTGGGGAGGACAGGGGGCGAAGAGACCCAGTACTTC.

There are a few counts of this clonotype. This chain uses TRBV4-3 with TRBJ2-3, with TRBD2 matching 7 bases. With 1 base clipped from V and 4 bases from J, the junction kept 5 bases outside the gene matches. The CDR3 spans 15 residues. The germline V gene encodes CDR1 LGHNA and CDR2 YSLEER. The CDR3 DNA follows: TGCGCCAGCAGCCAAGTGGCGGGGGTGGCAGATACGCAGTATTTT. Protein sequence: CASSQVAGVADTQYF.

This clonotype was observed a few times. The genes are TRBV20-1 and TRBJ2-7; 12 nucleotides match TRBD1. Germline CDR1 reads DFQATT; CDR2 reads SNEGSKA (reference sequence). This CDR3 spans 14 amino acids. J gave up 6 bases and V 5 bases, and 8 bases lay outside the gene matches. The CDR3 protein is CSALTGQGASEQYV. The CDR3 nucleotides are TGCAGTGCTTTGACGGGACAGGGGGCTTCCGAGCAGTACGTC.

The J gene is TRBJ2-1, the V gene TRBV2; 8 nucleotides line up with TRBD2. Per the germline V gene, CDR1 is SNHLY and CDR2 is FYNNEI. V trimming: 8 bases; J trimming: 10 bases; junction bases outside the gene matches: 13. The CDR3 length is 14 residues. CDR3 sequence (DNA): TGTGCCAGCGCGCGGGGGACTAGGATAACCGAGCAGTTCTTC. It is translated as CASARGTRITEQFF.

Only a few counts were recorded for this clonotype. The V call is TRBV27, the J call TRBJ2-1; a weak D match, TRBD2 (6 bases). CDR3 length: 15 residues. V gave up 6 bases and J gave up 3 bases, with 15 bases separating them. The germline V gene encodes CDR1 MNHEY and CDR2 SMNVEV (reference sequence). CDR3 nucleotides: TGTGCCAGCAGACCCCGGGGCGGGAACTACAATGAGCAGTTCTTC. Translation gives CASRPRGGNYNEQFF.

The chain combines TRBV15 with TRBJ1-5; D may be TRBD1 (5 bases). Per germline, CDR1 LNHNV and CDR2 YYDKDF (reference sequence). The ends were cut back, 5 bases at V and 0 bases at J, with 17 bases in the middle. There are 17 residues in the CDR3. Here the CDR3 DNA reads TGTGCCACCAGCCCTAGGTCCAGGGCCGATAGCAATCAGCCCCAGCATTTT. This sequence encodes CATSPRSRADSNQPQHF.

The sample holds many counts of this clonotype. V and J are TRBV5-1 and TRBJ2-1; 7 nucleotides line up with TRBD1. The CDR3 totals 15 residues. Germline CDR1 and CDR2: SGHRS and YFSETQ. With V trimmed by 0 bases and J by 6 bases, 6 bases remained unmatched. The CDR3 sequence is CASSLAGTAVNEQFF. The CDR3 bases are TGCGCCAGCAGCTTGGCCGGGACAGCCGTCAATGAGCAGTTCTTC.

This clonotype was seen only a few times. This chain links TRBV2 with TRBJ2-7; D is perhaps TRBD1 (6 bases). Per germline, CDR1 SNHLY and CDR2 FYNNEI. V lost 5 bases to trimming and J lost 5 bases, with 13 bases between them. This CDR3 contains 13 residues. The CDR3 loop is CASSSDSPDEQYF. Here the CDR3 DNA reads TGTGCCAGCAGTTCGGACAGCCCAGACGAGCAGTACTTC.

This clonotype was picked up many times. The chain joins TRBV5-1 to TRBJ1-4; D unresolved. The V end lost 0 bases, the J end lost 0 bases, and 9 bases lay between the germline ends. CDR1 and CDR2 from the germline V gene are SGHRS and YFSETQ. The CDR3 totals 16 residues. Here the CDR3 DNA reads TGCGCCAGCAGCTTGGACGGCGGAACAACTAATGAAAAACTGTTTTTT. It codes for CASSLDGGTTNEKLFF.

This clonotype was counted between two and nine times. The chain is built from TRBV4-3 and TRBJ2-5, with D possibly matching TRBD1 (6 bases). V shed 4 bases and J shed 5 bases, with 14 bases lying between them. The germline V gene has CDR1 LGHNA and CDR2 YSLEER. The CDR3 has 14 residues. CDR3 bases: TGCGCCAGCAGCCCTAACAGGGCGCGTGAGACCCAGTACTTC. Translated, it gives CASSPNRARETQYF.

This chain joins TRBV7-2 and TRBJ1-4, with D possibly matching TRBD1 (6 bases). Germline-derived CDR1 and CDR2 are SGHTA and FQGNSA. The CDR3 is 16 amino acids. With 4 bases removed from V and 4 bases from J, the gap between germline ends came to 16 bases. This CDR3 is CASSSRGAGVNEKLFF. The CDR3 DNA sequence: TGTGCCAGCAGCTCTAGGGGGGCAGGGGTTAATGAAAAACTGTTTTTT.

This clonotype has only a few counts. This chain joins TRBV4-1 and TRBJ1-6; perhaps TRBD1 as D (5 bases). The V end was cut by 1 base, the J end by 6 bases, with 13 bases between. The CDR3 covers 16 residues. The germline V gene has CDR1 MGHRA and CDR2 YSYEKL. This chain's CDR3 is CASSQGRGSINSPLHF. The CDR3, as DNA: TGCGCCAGCAGCCAAGGGAGGGGATCAATTAATTCACCCCTCCACTTT.

This chain connects TRBV7-9 to TRBJ1-1, with 8 bases fitting TRBD1. The CDR3 runs to 10 residues. V was pared by 10 bases and J by 9 bases, with 4 bases of the junction left unmatched. Per germline, CDR1 SEHNR and CDR2 FQNEAQ (reference sequence). DNA of the CDR3: TGTGCCATCCGGACAGGGAAAGCTTTCTTT. The encoded protein is CAIRTGKAFF.

This clonotype was detected ten times or more. This chain joins TRBV5-6 and TRBJ2-4; D is undetermined. The CDR3 extends over 13 amino acids. Trimming stripped 5 bases from V and 3 bases from J, with 9 bases between. Germline V gene data show CDR1 as SGHDT and CDR2 as YYEEEE. The CDR3 protein is CASSSDYKNIQYF. The CDR3 coding sequence is TGTGCCAGCAGTTCGGATTACAAAAACATTCAGTACTTC. The entire variable domain, with the rest obtained from reference TRBV5-6 and TRBJ2-4, is as follows: DAGVTQSPTHLIKTRGQQVTLRCSPKSGHDTVSWYQQALGQGPQFIFQYYEEEERQRGNFPDRFSGHQFPNYSSELNVNALLLGDSALYLCASSSDYKNIQYFGAGTRLSVL.

This clonotype was observed many times. The gene calls are TRBV5-1 and TRBJ2-5, with D possibly being TRBD2 (6 bases). This CDR3 is built from 13 residues. V lost 2 bases and J lost 5, with 10 bases in between. Germline values: CDR1 SGHRS, CDR2 YFSETQ. The CDR3 sequence is CASSLTGDETQYF. CDR3 bases: TGCGCCAGCAGCTTAACGGGGGACGAGACCCAGTACTTC.

The J gene is TRBJ1-1, the V gene TRBV5-1; D remains ambiguous. Trimming removed 1 base from V and 5 bases from J, with 9 bases in between. This CDR3 has 13 amino acids. Germline CDR1 SGHRS, CDR2 YFSETQ. This chain's CDR3 is CASSLNSRTEAFF. CDR3 bases: TGCGCCAGCAGCTTGAACAGTAGGACTGAAGCTTTCTTT.